The 12 T cell receptor beta chains below come from one sample, sequenced in a study of blood T cell repertoires in COVID-19. Measured with immunoSEQ multiplex PCR; TCRdb has only the in-frame clones, and not every one. Among about 150,000 clones listed, around three quarters were seen once. Sequencing was done on a sample of peripheral blood. These receptors were taken from a man in his fifties with active or convalescent COVID-19.

The CDR3 loop reads CATSLTGDTEAFF. In DNA form, the CDR3 reads TGTGCCACCAGTCTAACAGGGGACACTGAAGCTTTCTTT. The chain uses TRBV24-1 and TRBJ1-1; 7 nucleotides match TRBD1. Germline CDR1 and CDR2: KGHDR and SFDVKD. This CDR3 has 13 residues. V lost 6 bases to trimming and J lost 3 bases; unmatched junction nucleotides: 3.

The V and J genes are TRBV28 and TRBJ2-5; D might be TRBD1 (5 bases). CDR1 and CDR2 (germline): MDHEN, SYDVKM. Deletions cut 6 bases from V and 4 bases from J, with 18 bases between. The CDR3 has 15 residues. Written as DNA, the CDR3 is TGTGCCAGCAGCACTCCGGGCTCAGGGCGAGAGACCCAGTACTTC. As protein: CASSTPGSGRETQYF.

V usage is TRBV2 and J usage is TRBJ2-2; TRBD1 matches 8 bases. V was pared by 4 bases and J by 0 bases, with 1 base of the junction left unmatched. Germline CDR1 SNHLY, CDR2 FYNNEI. The CDR3 runs 15 residues. The CDR3 is CASSVQGANTGELFF. The DNA of the CDR3 is TGTGCCAGCAGTGTACAGGGGGCGAACACCGGGGAGCTGTTTTTT.

V and J are TRBV7-3 and TRBJ2-3; 9 nucleotides match TRBD1. This CDR3 has 12 residues. Germline V lookup: CDR1 SGHTA, CDR2 FQGTGA. V shed 5 bases and J 8 bases; nucleotides not matched to a gene: 2. The CDR3 nucleotides are TGTGCCAGCAGCGGGACAGGGTTTACGCAGTATTTT. Its translation is CASSGTGFTQYF. Full variable domain (outside the CDR3, taken from reference TRBV7-3 and TRBJ2-3): GAGVSQTPSNKVTEKGKYVELRCDPISGHTALYWYRQSLGQGPEFLIYFQGTGAADDSGLPNDRFFAVRPEGSVSTLKIQRTERGDSAVYLCASSGTGFTQYFGPGTRLTVL.

This clone was seen ten or more times. The rearrangement joins TRBV2 to TRBJ2-7, with D possibly TRBD1 on 5 matching bases. V was pared by 10 bases and J by 5 bases, with 15 bases between. The CDR3 is 12 amino acids. Germline loops: CDR1 SNHLY, CDR2 FYNNEI. Here the CDR3 DNA reads TGTGCCAAACCCGGACACTCGCACGAGCAGTACTTC. It encodes CAKPGHSHEQYF.

This chain joins TRBV11-3 and TRBJ2-5; 8 nucleotides align to TRBD2. There are 15 residues in the CDR3. Losses at the gene ends were 3 bases for V and 3 bases for J; bases not matched to a gene: 6. Per the germline V gene, CDR1 is SGHNT and CDR2 is YENEEA. The CDR3 here is CASSLAGTSEETQYF. DNA for the CDR3: TGTGCCAGCAGCTTGGCCGGGACTAGTGAAGAGACCCAGTACTTC.

The chain is built from TRBV7-6 and TRBJ2-1, with TRBD2 as a possible D gene (5 bases). Germline CDR1 and CDR2: SGHVS and FNYEAQ. This CDR3 has 15 amino acids. Trimming cost V 0 bases and J 8 bases, with 14 bases left between them. CDR3 region: CASSLARRVVDEQFF. In nucleotides, the CDR3 is TGTGCCAGCAGCTTAGCGAGGCGGGTTGTCGATGAGCAGTTCTTC.

The chain carries TRBV9 and TRBJ2-1; 10 positions agree with TRBD2. Trimming cost V 0 bases and J 3 bases; bases outside gene matches: 6. Germline lookup yields CDR1 SGDLS and CDR2 YYNGEE. The CDR3 spans 17 residues. In nucleotides, the CDR3 is TGTGCCAGCAGCGTAGAGAGCGGGAGGGCCCTCTACAATGAGCAGTTCTTC. It is translated as CASSVESGRALYNEQFF. The variable domain in full, with the rest retrieved from reference TRBV9 and TRBJ2-1, is DSGVTQTPKHLITATGQRVTLRCSPRSGDLSVYWYQQSLDQGLQFLIQYYNGEERAKGNILERFSAQQFPDLHSELNLSSLELGDSALYFCASSVESGRALYNEQFFGPGTRLTVL.

DNA for the CDR3: TGTGCCAGCAGCCCCGGGACAGGAGTAGGGGAGCAGTACTTC. The encoded protein is CASSPGTGVGEQYF. The V call is TRBV5-6, the J call TRBJ2-7; TRBD1 agrees at 8 bases. This CDR3 has 14 amino acids. The J segment lost 7 bases and the V segment lost 4 bases, leaving 10 bases of the junction unmatched. Germline V gene lookup returns CDR1 SGHDT and CDR2 YYEEEE.

This chain uses TRBV28 with TRBJ2-7; 7 bases are shared with TRBD1. V gave up 5 bases and J gave up 3 bases; unmatched junction bases: 7. The CDR3 has 14 residues. From germline, CDR1 is MDHEN and CDR2 SYDVKM. The CDR3, as DNA: TGTGCCAGCAGTCTCCCGGGACAGAACTACGAGCAGTACTTC. The encoded protein is CASSLPGQNYEQYF.

The gene calls are TRBV12-2 and TRBJ2-7; TRBD1, the D gene given by the table, was not confirmed from the DNA. TRBV12-2 is a known pseudogene. The length of the CDR3 is 16 residues. The CDR3 loop is CASRYPRQGCTYEQYF. The CDR3 nucleotides are TGTGCAAGTCGCTACCCACGACAGGGTTGTACCTACGAGCAGTACTTC.

The chain joins TRBV2 to TRBJ1-2; 7 bases match TRBD1. V was clipped by 10 bases and J by 5 bases; unmatched bases: 7. The length of the CDR3 is 12 residues. Germline V CDR1 and CDR2: SNHLY, FYNNEI. CDR3 protein: CATRTGGYGYTF. The CDR3 nucleotides read TGTGCCACGCGGACAGGCGGTTATGGCTACACCTTC. Filled out from reference TRBV2 and TRBJ1-2, the complete variable domain reads EPEVTQTPSHQVTQMGQEVILRCVPISNHLYFYWYRQILGQKVEFLVSFYNNEISEKSEIFDDQFSVERPDGSNFTLKIRSTKLEDSAMYFCATRTGGYGYTFGSGTRLTVV.